This TCR beta chain was identified during a study of breast tumors, draining lymph nodes, adjacent tissues (dated by TCRdb to between 2015 and 2016). In terms of the full investigation: The study compared TCR beta repertoires across tumor, adjacent nontumor tissue and axillary lymph nodes from breast cancer patients. The study was designed to assess the relationships and possible T-cell exchange between tumor, surrounding tissue and draining lymph node repertoires in human breast cancer. Points the paper makes about the study in general: The study presented the conclusion that tumor T cells originate in lymph nodes as consistent with a hypothesis, not as something directly demonstrated. Tumor T-cell repertoires showed less diversity than lymph node repertoires and more diversity than nontumor tissue repertoires, and tumor T-cell repertoires showed preferential V and J gene usage. Tumor and nontumor tissue repertoires were found to be significantly more similar in luminal-like than in basal-like breast cancer. A scenario in which most tumor T cells derive from the lymph node and then expand within tumor tissue was judged to be consistent with the data.

The CDR3 holds 16 amino acids from the cysteine to the phenylalanine. The retained sequence is limited to the CDR3, 48 bases, with the frame set at the first base. Per the germline V gene (reference sequence), MNHEY is the CDR1 and SMNVEV is the CDR2. From V the trimming removes 5 bases and from J it removes 8 bases, while the gene matches leave 13 bases of the junction unaccounted for. Lymph node samples came from the axillary draining lymph nodes of breast cancer patients. This sample was sequenced with an Illumina HiSeq 2000. Multiplex PCR amplification was used to build the TCR beta chain libraries. The amplified TCR beta chain products were analyzed by high-throughput sequencing. TCRdb reprocessed the public reads (quality trimming at Q25 with fastp, clone calling with MiXCR) and kept in-frame beta chains. A single entry per CDR3 protein holds the most common genes and DNA from its merged rows. The table for this sample lists under 150,000 distinct CDR3 sequences; around 20% of them were counted only once. Of the sample, 2% to 2.5% is held by the ten largest clones.

On this clonotype: Its antigen target is currently unknown. Per-base quality was not reported, and no clone a single base away is much larger than it.

The chain joins TRBV27 to TRBJ2-1, with 9 bases matching TRBD1. Sequencing used axillary lymph node tissue. The TCR comes from a female donor with breast cancer. Some clones in this sample may be carry-over from other donors' samples. The sequenced DNA: TGTGCCAGCAGTCCCATTACCGGGACAGGGTGGTATGAGCAGTTCTTC. Translated, this gives CASSPITGTGWYEQFF.